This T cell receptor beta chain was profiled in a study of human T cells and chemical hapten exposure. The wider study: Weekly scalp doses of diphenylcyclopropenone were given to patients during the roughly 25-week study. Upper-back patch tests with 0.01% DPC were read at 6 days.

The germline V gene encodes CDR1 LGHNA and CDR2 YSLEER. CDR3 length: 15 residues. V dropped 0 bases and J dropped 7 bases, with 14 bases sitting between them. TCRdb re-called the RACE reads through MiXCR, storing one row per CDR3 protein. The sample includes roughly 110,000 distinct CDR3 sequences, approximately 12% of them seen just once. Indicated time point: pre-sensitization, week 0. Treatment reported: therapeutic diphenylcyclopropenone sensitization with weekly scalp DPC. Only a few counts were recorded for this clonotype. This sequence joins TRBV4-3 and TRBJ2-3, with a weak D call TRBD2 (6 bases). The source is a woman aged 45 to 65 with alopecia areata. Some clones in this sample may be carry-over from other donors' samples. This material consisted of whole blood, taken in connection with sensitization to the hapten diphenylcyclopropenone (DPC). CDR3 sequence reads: CASSQEGQGGHTQYF. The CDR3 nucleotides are TGCGCCAGCAGCCAAGAGGGTCAGGGAGGACATACGCAGTATTTT.